The source of this T cell receptor beta chain is a study of post-analysis software for immune sequencing data. For the study at large: Relapsing-remitting, secondary progressive and progressive-relapsing forms of multiple sclerosis all featured among disease courses.

Study-wide results and limits: A significant reduction in normalized Chao1 diversity was observed in multiple sclerosis patients versus controls. Samples sharing a preparation batch grouped tightly together when assessed by F measure. Controls showed lower frequencies than patients for a few TRBV segments, and TRBV5-6, TRBV5-1 and TRBV20-1 were among these.

The CDR3 totals 15 residues. Looked up from germline, CDR1 is DFQATT and CDR2 is SNEGSKA (reference sequence). Comments on this clonotype: Its matching antigen is unknown. Its ends do not fully match the called genes, so a read error is possible.

Sequencing libraries made from TCR beta cDNA carried unique molecular identifiers. Roughly 0.5 million cDNA molecules were obtained from roughly 0.93 to 9.6 million T cells. TCRdb re-called the PCR reads through MiXCR, storing one row per CDR3 protein. The sample lists about 820,000 distinct CDR3 sequences, approximately 50% seen once, with roughly 4.4% in the top ten. The sequenced material came from blood. The TCR comes from a girl aged 5-17 years with multiple sclerosis. The rearrangement joins TRBV20-1 to TRBJ2-1; D remains ambiguous. The CDR3 DNA follows: TGCAGTGCTAGCTTCCTCTCAAGCTCCTACAATGAGCGGTTCTTC. Its translation: CSASFLSSSYNERFF.